A selection of T cell receptor beta chains follows, all from one sample in a study of blood T cell repertoires in COVID-19. Some clones are missing from TCRdb's copy, which holds only in-frame ones; the method was immunoSEQ multiplex PCR. The profile shows some 200,000 clones, about four fifths of them singletons. The sequenced sample was peripheral blood. All receptors come from a woman between 40 and 50 years old with acute or convalescent COVID-19. CDR3s include the opening cysteine and the closing phenylalanine or tryptophan. Fields, in order: V gene, D gene, J gene, clone size, CDR3 protein, CDR3 DNA. D genes are given only for firm matches. Clone size is stated in some rows and not others, as once, few, many or a class when expanded.

TRBV7-2,TRBD1,TRBJ2-7,.,CASSVGQFYEQYF,TGTGCCAGCAGCGTGGGACAGTTCTACGAGCAGTACTTC
TRBV18,TRBD2,TRBJ2-7,.,CASSPQSGSAGEQYF,TGTGCCAGCTCACCACAAAGCGGGAGCGCGGGGGAGCAGTACTTC
TRBV5-1,TRBD1,TRBJ1-3,.,CASSPGATGASTIYF,TGCGCCAGCAGCCCGGGGGCTACAGGGGCATCCACCATATATTTT
TRBV5-1,.,TRBJ2-1,.,CASSFAGYEQFF,TGCGCCAGCAGCTTCGCAGGGTATGAGCAGTTCTTC
TRBV19,TRBD1,TRBJ2-1,once,CASSLLGQASYNEQFF,TGTGCCAGTAGTCTACTAGGACAGGCGTCGTACAATGAGCAGTTCTTC
TRBV29-1,.,TRBJ2-7,.,CSVVYRSGYYEQYF,TGCAGCGTTGTTTACAGGTCCGGCTACTACGAGCAGTACTTC
TRBV29-1,TRBD2,TRBJ2-3,.,CSVESGRLDTQYF,TGCAGCGTTGAGAGCGGGAGGCTTGATACGCAGTATTTT
TRBV2,.,TRBJ2-2,.,CAGGGGNTGELFF,TGTGCCGGAGGTGGTGGCAACACCGGGGAGCTGTTTTTT
TRBV6-5,TRBD2,TRBJ2-5,.,CAMAGGWETQYF,TGTGCCATGGCGGGAGGGTGGGAGACCCAGTACTTC
TRBV18,TRBD1,TRBJ2-3,.,CASSPRDRGRDTQYF,TGTGCCAGCTCACCGAGGGACAGGGGGCGGGATACGCAGTATTTT
TRBV28,.,TRBJ1-1,.,CASSRERGGTFF,TGTGCCAGCAGTAGGGAAAGGGGAGGAACTTTCTTT
TRBV18,.,TRBJ2-7,.,CASSPGRLSSYEQYF,TGTGCCAGCTCACCAGGCAGGCTTAGCTCCTACGAGCAGTACTTC
TRBV6-2/TRBV6-3,TRBD2,TRBJ2-5,.,CASSLAGEAETQYF,TGTGCCAGCAGTCTAGCGGGAGAGGCTGAGACCCAGTACTTC
TRBV5-6,TRBD2,TRBJ2-7,.,CASSTVGRAGEQYF,TGTGCCAGCAGCACCGTTGGGAGGGCCGGGGAGCAGTACTTC
TRBV10-3,.,TRBJ1-3,.,CAISESIVTDSFWVGNTIYF,TGTGCCATCAGTGAGTCCATTGTTACTGACAGCTTCTGGGTTGGAAACACCATATATTTT
TRBV4-1,.,TRBJ1-3,.,CASSQDLTGGSGNTIYF,TGCGCCAGCAGCCAAGATCTTACGGGGGGTTCTGGAAACACCATATATTTT
TRBV28,.,TRBJ1-4,.,CASRPTSGYEKLFF,TGTGCCAGCAGACCCACGTCGGGGTACGAAAAACTGTTTTTT
TRBV19,.,TRBJ1-1,.,CASSIAWGDTEAFF,TGTGCCAGTAGTATAGCTTGGGGGGACACTGAAGCTTTCTTT
TRBV5-1,.,TRBJ2-7,.,CASSAFWTGEQYF,TGCGCCAGCAGCGCCTTCTGGACGGGAGAGCAGTACTTC
TRBV6-5,.,TRBJ1-3,.,CASSYSWLSGNTIYF,TGTGCCAGCAGTTACTCGTGGCTCTCTGGAAACACCATATATTTT
TRBV12-3/TRBV12-4,.,TRBJ1-1,.,CASSFRSYTEAFF,TGTGCCAGCAGTTTCCGAAGCTACACTGAAGCTTTCTTT
TRBV29-1,TRBD1,TRBJ1-5,.,CSVRTGDLPNQPQHF,TGCAGCGTGAGGACAGGGGATCTGCCTAATCAGCCCCAGCATTTT
TRBV7-9,.,TRBJ2-3,.,CASSLTTGRDTQYF,TGTGCCAGCAGCTTAACCACAGGGAGAGATACGCAGTATTTT
TRBV7-9,TRBD1,TRBJ2-4,.,CASTPGTATIAKNIQYF,TGTGCCAGCACCCCAGGGACAGCCACGATAGCCAAAAACATTCAGTACTTC
TRBV27,TRBD1,TRBJ1-2,.,CASSWTGQSGYTF,TGTGCCAGCAGTTGGACAGGGCAAAGTGGCTACACCTTC
TRBV27,.,TRBJ1-4,.,CASSRGGVGGKLFF,TGTGCCAGCAGTAGGGGGGGTGTGGGAGGAAAACTGTTTTTT
TRBV29-1,.,TRBJ2-1,.,CSLAGIRYNEQFF,TGCAGCCTCGCAGGGATTCGGTACAATGAGCAGTTCTTC
TRBV11-2,.,TRBJ2-7,.,CASSSHGGPSYEQYF,TGTGCCAGCAGCTCCCACGGGGGGCCATCCTACGAGCAGTACTTC
TRBV6-5,.,TRBJ2-7,.,CASRRQDHFHEQYF,TGTGCCAGCAGGAGACAGGACCACTTCCACGAGCAGTACTTC
TRBV6-5,.,TRBJ2-6,.,CASTVSSGANVLTF,TGTGCCAGCACAGTTTCCTCTGGGGCCAACGTCCTGACTTTC
TRBV28,TRBD2,TRBJ2-1,few,CASRALLGGANEQFF,TGTGCCAGCAGAGCGCTGCTCGGGGGGGCAAATGAGCAGTTCTTC
TRBV5-1,TRBD1,TRBJ2-7,.,CASSPRSPGQIIYEQYF,TGCGCCAGCAGCCCGCGCTCACCGGGACAGATAATATACGAGCAGTACTTC
TRBV24-1,.,TRBJ2-5,.,CATSDRDRQETQYF,TGTGCCACCAGTGACCGAGACAGGCAAGAGACCCAGTACTTC
TRBV6-5,.,TRBJ1-5,.,CASKRGNQPQHF,TGTGCCAGCAAAAGAGGAAATCAGCCCCAGCATTTT
TRBV19,.,TRBJ1-3,.,CASSMAGWTGNTIYF,TGTGCCAGTAGTATGGCGGGGTGGACTGGAAACACCATATATTTT
TRBV28,.,TRBJ2-1,few,CASSLRQGGWDEQFF,TGTGCCAGCAGCCTCCGACAGGGAGGATGGGATGAGCAGTTCTTC
TRBV5-1,.,TRBJ1-2,.,CASSLGWGVTYGYTF,TGCGCCAGCAGCTTGGGCTGGGGGGTAACTTACGGCTACACCTTC
TRBV19,TRBD1,TRBJ2-7,.,CASGGPPPGGEQYF,TGTGCCAGTGGGGGACCGCCCCCAGGGGGAGAGCAGTACTTC
TRBV28,TRBD2,TRBJ2-1,.,CASERGGLNEQFF,TGTGCCAGCGAGCGGGGGGGCCTGAATGAGCAGTTCTTC
TRBV5-4,.,TRBJ2-3,.,CASSLMASVSDTQYF,TGTGCCAGCAGCTTGATGGCTAGCGTTTCAGATACGCAGTATTTT
TRBV2,TRBD1,TRBJ1-4,.,CASRKEGQGGEKLFF,TGTGCCAGCAGGAAGGAGGGACAGGGAGGCGAAAAACTGTTTTTT
TRBV28,.,TRBJ1-5,.,CASSLPTGHYSNQPQHF,TGTGCCAGCAGTTTACCTACGGGACACTATAGCAATCAGCCCCAGCATTTT